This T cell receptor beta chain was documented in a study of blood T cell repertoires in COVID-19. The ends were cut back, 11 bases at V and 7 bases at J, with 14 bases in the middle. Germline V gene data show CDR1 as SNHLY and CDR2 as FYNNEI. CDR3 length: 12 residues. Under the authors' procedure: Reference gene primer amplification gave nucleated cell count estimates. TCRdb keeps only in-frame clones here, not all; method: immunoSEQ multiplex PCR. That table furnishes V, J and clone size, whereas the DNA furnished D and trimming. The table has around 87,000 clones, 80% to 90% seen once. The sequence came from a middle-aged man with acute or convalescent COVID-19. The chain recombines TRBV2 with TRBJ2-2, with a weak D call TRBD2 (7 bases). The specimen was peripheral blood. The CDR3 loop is CAGGGAGGELFF. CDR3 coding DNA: TGTGCCGGAGGGGGGGCAGGCGGGGAGCTGTTTTTT.